These 19 T cell receptor beta chains were sequenced from one sample in a study of T cells in Graves' hyperthyroidism and ophthalmopathy. The source material, RNA transcripts, was used to amplify TCR beta CDR3 regions. First-round RT-PCR with HTBI primers amplified the TCR CDR3 region. TCRdb reprocessed the multiplex PCR reads via MiXCR and lists one record per CDR3 protein. The repertoire holds some 300,000 distinct CDR3 sequences, about 14% seen once, with more than 7.5% in the top ten. The sequencing sample was made of blood. All receptors derive from a woman aged 25 to 39 with Graves' hyperthyroidism that later progressed to Graves' ophthalmopathy.

CDR3 in DNA: TGTGCCAGCAGCGCCGAACCGGGAGCCGCCCGTGGCTACACCTTC. Encoded protein: CASSAEPGAARGYTF. This chain connects TRBV7-2 to TRBJ1-2, with D unclear. Per the germline V gene, CDR1 is SGHTA and CDR2 is FQGNSA. The germline V and J ends were trimmed by 5 bases and 7 bases, with 20 bases remaining between them. The CDR3 has 15 amino acids.

This clonotype came up many times. The V gene is TRBV7-2, the J gene TRBJ2-3, with D maybe TRBD1 (6 bases). Germline V gene data show CDR1 as SGHTA and CDR2 as FQGNSA. The CDR3 has 15 amino acids. The V end was cut by 7 bases, the J end by 6 bases, with 20 bases between. The CDR3 is CASTRSGWGPDTQYF. The DNA of the CDR3 is TGTGCCAGCACCCGGTCCGGCTGGGGGCCCGATACGCAGTATTTT. Filled out from reference TRBV7-2 and TRBJ2-3, the complete variable domain reads GAGVSQSPSNKVTEKGKDVELRCDPISGHTALYWYRQSLGQGLEFLIYFQGNSAPDKSGLPSDRFSAERTGGSVSTLTIQRTQQEDSAVYLCASTRSGWGPDTQYFGPGTRLTVL.

This chain links TRBV30 with TRBJ2-1; 7 bases are shared with TRBD2. The germline gives CDR1 GTSNPN, CDR2 SVGIG (reference sequence). The CDR3 totals 15 residues. J was trimmed by 9 bases and V by 3 bases; bases with no gene match: 14. Here the CDR3 DNA reads TGTGCCTGGAGGGTCTGGGGCGGGAGCCGCCCTGAGCAGTTCTTC. This sequence encodes CAWRVWGGSRPEQFF. Looking up the rest from reference TRBV30 and TRBJ2-1 gives the full variable domain: SQTIHQWPATLVQPVGSPLSLECTVEGTSNPNLYWYRQAAGRGLQLLFYSVGIGQISSEVPQNLSASRPQDRQFILSSKKLLLSDSGFYLCAWRVWGGSRPEQFFGPGTRLTVL.

This clonotype was counted ten times or more. This chain links TRBV7-3 with TRBJ2-7; 8 nucleotides align to TRBD2. V was clipped by 5 bases and J by 5 bases; unmatched bases: 8. CDR1 SGHTA and CDR2 FQGTGA come from the germline V gene. The CDR3 spans 14 residues. The CDR3 DNA is TGTGCCAGCAGCCCGAGCGGGAGAGTGGACGAGCAGTACTTC. This codes for CASSPSGRVDEQYF.

This clonotype was counted many times. The chain uses TRBV27 and TRBJ1-2; D call uncertain. Germline CDR1 and CDR2: MNHEY and SMNVEV (reference sequence). With 0 bases removed from V and 5 bases from J, the gap between germline ends came to 7 bases. This CDR3 contains 13 residues. This CDR3 reads CASSLSLNYGYTF. Here the CDR3 DNA reads TGTGCCAGCAGTTTATCTTTGAATTATGGCTACACCTTC.

This clonotype was found a few times. The chain combines TRBV5-6 with TRBJ2-3; D unresolved. With 0 bases removed from V and 1 base from J, the gap between germline ends came to 12 bases. The CDR3 is 16 amino acids. Germline loops: CDR1 SGHDT, CDR2 YYEEEE. CDR3 loop: CASSLELFSGTDTQYF. CDR3 nucleotide sequence: TGTGCCAGCAGCTTGGAACTATTTTCGGGCACAGATACGCAGTATTTT.

At least ten counts were recorded for this clonotype. The chain links TRBV7-6 to TRBJ2-7, with 7 bases that match TRBD2. V dropped 5 bases and J dropped 4; count of bases not matched to a gene: 5. Germline lookup yields CDR1 SGHVS and CDR2 FNYEAQ. This CDR3 has 13 amino acids. The CDR3: CASSLHGGYEQYF. DNA for the CDR3: TGTGCCAGCAGCCTCCACGGGGGGTACGAGCAGTACTTC.

This clonotype has a count of ten or more. V gene TRBV7-2 combines with J gene TRBJ2-7, with a tentative D call TRBD2 (6 bases). Trimming cost V 5 bases and J 2 bases, with 13 bases left between them. The germline V gene encodes CDR1 SGHTA and CDR2 FQGNSA. The CDR3 is 14 residues long. The CDR3 region has the DNA TGTGCCAGCAGCGCCCTTAGCGGAACCTACGAGCAGTACTTC. It yields the protein CASSALSGTYEQYF. Supplemented by reference TRBV7-2 and TRBJ2-7, the full variable domain reads GAGVSQSPSNKVTEKGKDVELRCDPISGHTALYWYRQSLGQGLEFLIYFQGNSAPDKSGLPSDRFSAERTGGSVSTLTIQRTQQEDSAVYLCASSALSGTYEQYFGPGTRLTVT.

Comments on this clonotype: With a much larger clone just one base away, this may be a read error. The V gene is TRBV11-1, the J gene TRBJ2-7; D unresolved. The V and J ends lost 3 bases and 7 bases respectively, with 10 bases between them. Germline V gives CDR1 SGHAT, CDR2 FQDESV (reference sequence). The CDR3 has 12 residues. In nucleotides, the CDR3 is TGTGCCAGCAGCTTCTCGGGTTTGGAGCAGTACTTC. Translation gives CASSFSGLEQYF. The full variable domain, with the rest looked up from reference TRBV11-1 and TRBJ2-7, is EAEVAQSPRYKITEKSQAVAFWCDPISGHATLYWYRQILGQGPELLVQFQDESVVDDSQLPKDRFSAERLKGVDSTLKIQPAELGDSAMYLCASSFSGLEQYFGPGTRLTVT.

The table lists this clonotype with many counts. This chain links TRBV18 with TRBJ2-1; no reliable D call. Per germline, CDR1 KGHSH and CDR2 LQKENI. Trimming pared 1 base from V and 8 bases from J, leaving 3 bases between. This CDR3 region has 11 residues. The chain's CDR3 is CASSPQDEQFF. CDR3 nucleotides: TGTGCCAGCTCACCACAGGATGAGCAGTTCTTC. Full variable domain (remainder filled in from reference TRBV18 and TRBJ2-1): NAGVMQNPRHLVRRRGQEARLRCSPMKGHSHVYWYRQLPEEGLKFMVYLQKENIIDESGMPKERFSAEFPKEGPSILRIQQVVRGDSAAYFCASSPQDEQFFGPGTRLTVL.

This clonotype was picked up many times. The chain carries TRBV7-9 and TRBJ2-5; 9 nucleotides align to TRBD2. The CDR3 totals 19 residues. The germline gives CDR1 SEHNR, CDR2 FQNEAQ (reference sequence). Unmatched junction bases numbered 15, after V lost 4 bases and J lost 0 bases. CDR3 residues: CASSSPLSGAGGDQETQYF. In nucleotides, the CDR3 is TGTGCCAGCAGCTCACCGTTAAGTGGGGCGGGAGGGGACCAAGAGACCCAGTACTTC.

This clonotype was found many times. The gene calls are TRBV5-6 and TRBJ1-6; 9 bases line up with TRBD1. The V gene end was trimmed by 4 bases and the J gene end by 9 bases; junction bases not matched to a gene: 5. Germline assignment: CDR1 SGHDT and CDR2 YYEEEE. The CDR3 totals 14 residues. The CDR3 loop reads CASSLTGGGSPLHF. The DNA for the CDR3 is TGTGCCAGCAGCCTGACAGGGGGTGGTTCACCCCTCCACTTT.

A word on this clonotype: A much larger clone is a single base away; this may be a read error. The V gene is TRBV7-6, the J gene TRBJ1-1, with no clear D. The CDR3 is 14 residues long. Germline lookup yields CDR1 SGHVS and CDR2 FNYEAQ. Trimming removed 1 base from V and 0 bases from J, with 6 bases in between. The CDR3 protein is CASSLEEVNTEAFF. The DNA of the CDR3 is TGTGCCAGCAGCTTAGAGGAAGTGAACACTGAAGCTTTCTTT.

This chain joins TRBV18 and TRBJ2-7; possible D gene TRBD1, 6 bases. From germline, CDR1 is KGHSH and CDR2 LQKENI. This CDR3 comprises 16 residues. The V and J ends lost 3 bases and 3 bases respectively, with 18 bases between them. CDR3 coding DNA: TGTGCCAGCTCACCGTTACGGGACACCCGCCACTACGAGCAGTACTTC. Protein product: CASSPLRDTRHYEQYF.

This clonotype has ten or more counts. J is TRBJ2-3 and V is TRBV5-1; D uncertain. The germline V gene encodes CDR1 SGHRS and CDR2 YFSETQ. V was trimmed by 4 bases and J by 1 base, leaving 10 bases between them. The length of the CDR3 is 14 residues. The CDR3 reads CASSDEVGTDTQYF. As DNA, the CDR3 is TGCGCCAGCAGCGACGAGGTCGGCACAGATACGCAGTATTTT.

This clonotype appeared many times. The gene calls are TRBV29-1 and TRBJ2-5; 13 bases map to TRBD2. The length of the CDR3 is 14 residues. Per germline, CDR1 SQVTM and CDR2 ANQGSEA. The V and J ends lost 6 bases and 6 bases, in that order; junction bases with no gene match: 7. CDR3 DNA: TGCAGCGTCGGGCGACTAGCGGGAGGACAGACCCAGTACTTC. Amino acid sequence: CSVGRLAGGQTQYF.

This clonotype has only a few counts. Just one base apart from a much larger clone, this may be a read error. The V gene is TRBV7-3, the J gene TRBJ2-1; perhaps TRBD1 as D (6 bases). This CDR3 is 15 amino acids long. Germline V lookup: CDR1 SGHTA, CDR2 FQGTGA. Written as DNA, the CDR3 is TGTGCCGGCAGCTTAATGCAGGGGCAATACAATGAGCAGTTCTTC. Encoded protein: CAGSLMQGQYNEQFF.

This clonotype was detected many times. The chain couples TRBV27 to TRBJ2-4, with 9 bases that match TRBD1. Germline V lookup: CDR1 MNHEY, CDR2 SMNVEV (reference sequence). With 4 bases clipped from V and 7 bases from J, the junction kept 11 bases outside the gene matches. The CDR3 runs 16 residues. The CDR3 loop reads CASSSPAGTGKNIQYF. Written as DNA, the CDR3 is TGTGCCAGCAGTTCCCCCGCCGGGACAGGGAAGAACATTCAGTACTTC.

This clonotype was detected only a few times. This chain's CDR3 is CAISEPGQGANSPLHF. CDR3 nucleotide sequence: TGTGCCATCAGTGAGCCAGGACAGGGAGCAAATTCACCCCTCCACTTT. The rearrangement links TRBV10-3 to TRBJ1-6, with 8 nucleotides matching TRBD1. Trimming at V came to 2 bases and at J to 7 bases, leaving 7 bases not matched to a gene. Per the germline V gene, CDR1 is ENHRY and CDR2 is SYGVKD. The CDR3 has 16 amino acids.